This T cell receptor beta chain came from a study of PD-1 blockade in classical Hodgkin lymphoma. Whole-study findings and limits: Newly diagnosed patients had baseline TCR diversity that was reportedly lower than that of healthy donors. In CD4+ cells, TCR diversity went up significantly by C4D1, but in CD8+ cells it did not.

Stated time point: cycle 4 day 1 (C4D1), after 6 weeks of nivolumab. Exposure to brentuximab vedotin varied, and each patient had relapsed following autologous stem cell transplantation. To note about this clone: As yet, its antigen is unknown.

Germline V gene sequence: CDR1 SEHNR, CDR2 FQNEAQ (reference sequence). With 2 bases removed from V and 4 bases from J, the gap between germline ends came to 12 bases. The CDR3 is 15 residues long. Clones were sequenced by immunoSEQ multiplex PCR, and TCRdb holds only the in-frame ones, with some missing. The sample consists of roughly 39,000 clones, about three quarters of them appearing once. The sample was peripheral blood mononuclear cells (PBMCs), taken before the fourth cycle of nivolumab. This chain links TRBV7-9 with TRBJ2-1, with a weak D call TRBD2 (6 bases). This TCR came from a human donor with classical Hodgkin lymphoma. The CDR3 reads CASSLWGDGYNEQFF. CDR3 in DNA: TGTGCCAGCAGCTTATGGGGGGACGGTTACAATGAGCAGTTCTTC.